These 25 T cell receptor beta chains were sequenced from one sample in a study of T cell responses to AZD1222 COVID-19 vaccine. Libraries were prepared by immunoSEQ multiplex PCR; TCRdb keeps only in-frame clonotypes and omits some of them. The table records tens of thousands of clones, roughly 90% of them present only once. This specimen consisted of peripheral blood, obtained on day 0 of AZD1222 vaccination. These receptors were taken from an adult in good health.

The chain has TRBV29-1 and TRBJ2-7; D is possibly TRBD1 (6 bases). Germline values: CDR1 SQVTM, CDR2 ANQGSEA. CDR3 size: 14 residues. The V gene lost 2 bases and the J gene lost 2 bases, with 13 bases spanning the gap. This CDR3 reads CSVEKQGKTYEQYF. DNA for the CDR3: TGCAGCGTTGAAAAACAGGGCAAAACCTACGAGCAGTACTTC.

The chain joins TRBV29-1 to TRBJ1-1, with 10 bases matching TRBD1. CDR1 and CDR2 (germline): SQVTM, ANQGSEA. This CDR3 comprises 15 residues. V gave up 3 bases and J gave up 0 bases; unmatched junction bases: 4. CDR3 in DNA: TGCAGCGTTGACGGACAGGGGGGAATGAACACTGAAGCTTTCTTT. Residues: CSVDGQGGMNTEAFF.

This sequence joins TRBV5-1 and TRBJ2-7, with D possibly matching TRBD1 (5 bases). This CDR3 spans 16 amino acids. CDR1 is SGHRS, CDR2 YFSETQ, per germline. Between the trimmed V and J ends, which lost 4 bases and 4 bases, there was a span of 21 bases. The CDR3 loop reads CASSTRTDRTPYEQYF. CDR3 coding DNA: TGCGCCAGCAGCACCAGAACTGACAGAACCCCTTACGAGCAGTACTTC.

This clone showed up just once. CDR3 DNA: TGTGCCAGCTCACCAGGGGCGGATGTCAGCTATGGCTACACCTTC. It codes for CASSPGADVSYGYTF. The chain couples TRBV18 to TRBJ1-2, with D possibly being TRBD1 (5 bases). Trimming took 2 bases from V and 4 from J, leaving 14 bases between them. The germline CDR1 and CDR2 sequences are KGHSH and LQKENI. CDR3 length equals 15 residues.

The rearrangement uses TRBV30 and TRBJ1-4; D is unresolved. Per the germline V gene, CDR1 is GTSNPN and CDR2 is SVGIG (reference sequence). The ends were cut back, 1 base at V and 2 bases at J, with 11 bases in the middle. The CDR3 consists of 15 residues. Here the CDR3 reads CAWSATSLTNEKLFF. CDR3 in DNA: TGTGCCTGGAGTGCGACGTCCCTTACTAATGAAAAACTGTTTTTT.

The chain carries TRBV6-1 and TRBJ1-2; no definite D call. This CDR3 has 16 amino acids. CDR1 is MNHNS and CDR2 is SASEGT in the germline V gene. Deletions cut 4 bases from V and 1 base from J, with 16 bases between. CDR3 coding DNA: TGTGCCAGCAGTGGATTAGGACGGAAGGATAACTATGGCTACACCTTC. Translated: CASSGLGRKDNYGYTF.

This chain joins TRBV7-2 and TRBJ2-3; no reliable D call. The CDR3 totals 14 residues. Germline-derived CDR1 and CDR2 are SGHTA and FQGNSA. V lost 7 bases and J lost 8, with 19 bases in between. CDR3 in DNA: TGTGCCAGCACCGCCGCGCTAGTTGGTAGTACGCAGTATTTT. Its protein is CASTAALVGSTQYF.

V is TRBV6-1 and J is TRBJ2-7; 7 positions agree with TRBD1. This CDR3 region has 15 residues. The V segment lost 1 base and the J segment 0 bases; nucleotides outside the gene matches: 3. Germline lookup yields CDR1 MNHNS and CDR2 SASEGT. The CDR3 protein is CASSEEGASSYEQYF. CDR3 bases: TGTGCCAGCAGTGAAGAGGGGGCTTCCTCCTACGAGCAGTACTTC.

The chain recombines TRBV5-1 with TRBJ2-3; 13 bases fit TRBD2. The CDR3 contains 19 residues. Germline V gene lookup returns CDR1 SGHRS and CDR2 YFSETQ. The V and J ends lost 1 base and 0 bases, in that order; junction bases with no gene match: 8. In nucleotides, the CDR3 is TGCGCCAGCAGCTTGTCCGCCGGGACTAGCGGGATTAGCACAGATACGCAGTATTTT. Translating it yields CASSLSAGTSGISTDTQYF.

The chain carries TRBV5-4 and TRBJ1-2; D is possibly TRBD1 (5 bases). The CDR3 spans 13 residues. The V and J ends lost 4 bases and 4 bases respectively, with 11 bases between them. Germline V CDR1 and CDR2: SGHNT, YYREEE (reference sequence). CDR3 residues: CASSTDSVYGYTF. CDR3 DNA: TGTGCCAGCAGCACTGACAGCGTCTATGGCTACACCTTC.

The chain has TRBV18 and TRBJ1-2, with TRBD1 matching 7 bases. The trim removed 5 bases at V and 4 bases at J, leaving 7 bases unmatched. The CDR3 extends over 14 amino acids. Germline loops: CDR1 KGHSH, CDR2 LQKENI. CDR3 protein: CASSETGEGYGYTF. In DNA, the CDR3 is TGTGCCAGCTCAGAAACAGGGGAAGGCTATGGCTACACCTTC.

Turning to this clone: This sample includes further DNA sequences coding for the same CDR3. The chain links TRBV7-2 to TRBJ2-1, with D maybe TRBD1 (5 bases). The CDR3 contains 13 residues. Germline CDR1 reads SGHTA; CDR2 reads FQGNSA. V lost 4 bases to trimming and J lost 4 bases, with 8 bases between them. CDR3 region: CASSSQGYNEQFF. As DNA, the CDR3 is TGTGCCAGCAGCTCCCAGGGTTACAATGAGCAGTTCTTC.

The rearrangement uses TRBV4-2 and TRBJ2-2; 9 bases align to TRBD2. Germline CDR1 LGHNA, CDR2 YNFKEQ. This CDR3 has 16 amino acids. V was clipped by 2 bases and J by 3 bases; unmatched bases: 4. The CDR3 DNA is TGTGCCAGCAGCCAACCTAGCGGGACGTACACCGGGGAGCTGTTTTTT. This translates into CASSQPSGTYTGELFF.

The V and J genes are TRBV4-1 and TRBJ2-7; 11 bases line up with TRBD2. The CDR3 consists of 13 residues. Germline V gene lookup returns CDR1 MGHRA and CDR2 YSYEKL. The V and J ends lost 1 base and 12 bases, in that order; junction bases with no gene match: 5. The CDR3, as DNA: TGCGCCAGCAGCCAAGTGACTAGCGGGACCCTGTACTTC. Translated: CASSQVTSGTLYF.

Only one count was recorded for this clone. The chain carries TRBV3-1 (or the pseudogene TRBV3-2) and TRBJ2-7; no clear D. Germline-derived CDR1 and CDR2 are LGHDT and YNNKEL (reference sequence). Trimming took 1 base from V and 5 from J, leaving 6 bases between them. CDR3 length: 12 residues. CDR3 bases: TGTGCCAGCAGCCAAGGCGGCCACGAGCAGTACTTC. This codes for CASSQGGHEQYF.

CDR3 region: CASSRDTGKNIQYF. The CDR3 nucleotides are TGCGCCAGCAGCAGGGACACTGGCAAAAACATTCAGTACTTC. This sequence joins TRBV5-1 and TRBJ2-4, with a possible D match to TRBD1 (6 bases). Looked up from germline, CDR1 is SGHRS and CDR2 is YFSETQ. The CDR3 has 14 amino acids. V shed 4 bases and J shed 3 bases, with 11 bases lying between them.

This clone was seen only once. This chain links TRBV5-1 with TRBJ2-3; D possibly corresponds to TRBD2 (6 bases). CDR3 size: 15 residues. Trimming cost V 8 bases and J 0 bases, with 16 bases left between them. Germline V gene sequence: CDR1 SGHRS, CDR2 YFSETQ. The CDR3 loop reads CASSIGGRSTDTQYF. The CDR3 bases are TGCGCCAGTAGCATCGGGGGAAGAAGCACAGATACGCAGTATTTT.

This sequence joins TRBV27 and TRBJ2-2, with 13 bases aligning to TRBD2. The CDR3 totals 16 residues. The ends lost 8 bases at V and 3 bases at J; junction bases unmatched: 6. CDR1 and CDR2 from the germline V gene are MNHEY and SMNVEV (reference sequence). CDR3 sequence: CASVRTSGSYTGELFF. CDR3 nucleotide sequence: TGTGCCAGCGTAAGGACTAGCGGGAGCTACACCGGGGAGCTGTTTTTT.

This sequence joins TRBV2 and TRBJ1-1; D remains ambiguous. Trimming took 6 bases from V and 5 from J, leaving 7 bases between them. The CDR3 covers 11 residues. Germline assignment: CDR1 SNHLY and CDR2 FYNNEI. Here the CDR3 reads CASSSRTEAFF. As DNA, the CDR3 is TGTGCCAGCAGCTCGAGGACTGAAGCTTTCTTT.

In this sample, this clone turned up once. The gene calls are TRBV6-5 and TRBJ1-5, with D possibly TRBD1 on 5 matching bases. Germline V gene lookup returns CDR1 MNHEY and CDR2 SVGAGI. This CDR3 region has 14 residues. Trimming took off 5 bases at V and 7 bases at J, with 15 bases between the two ends. CDR3 sequence reads: CASSPRGNGQPQHF. The CDR3 DNA follows: TGTGCCAGCAGTCCCCGGGGCAACGGGCAGCCCCAGCATTTT.

This rearrangement joins TRBV5-1 to TRBJ1-1; TRBD1 matches 9 bases. From germline, CDR1 is SGHRS and CDR2 YFSETQ. Trimming cost V 4 bases and J 1 base; bases outside gene matches: 5. The CDR3 runs 15 residues. The CDR3 DNA follows: TGCGCCAGCAGCGAGGGACAGGGAGGGAACACTGAAGCTTTCTTT. Its translation is CASSEGQGGNTEAFF.

This rearrangement joins TRBV6-2 or TRBV6-3 to TRBJ2-5; the match to TRBD2 covers 9 bases. Trimming took 6 bases from V and 2 from J; bases not matched to a gene: 4. The length of the CDR3 is 14 residues. Germline V lookup: CDR1 MNHEY, CDR2 SVGEGT. The CDR3 DNA is TGTGCCAGCAGCCCCGGACTAGCGCAAGAGACCCAGTACTTC. Its translation is CASSPGLAQETQYF.

The DNA for the CDR3 is TGTGCCAGCAGCCAGCCCAGCCAGCCCCAGCATTTT. This gives the protein CASSQPSQPQHF. The chain is built from TRBV7-9 and TRBJ1-5; D remains ambiguous. This CDR3 has 12 residues. V was trimmed by 5 bases and J by 7 bases, leaving 9 bases between them. Germline CDR1 reads SEHNR; CDR2 reads FQNEAQ (reference sequence). The entire variable domain, with the rest obtained from reference TRBV7-9 and TRBJ1-5, is as follows: DTGVSQNPRHKITKRGQNVTFRCDPISEHNRLYWYRQTLGQGPEFLTYFQNEAQLEKSRLLSDRFSAERPKGSFSTLEIQRTEQGDSAMYLCASSQPSQPQHFGDGTRLSIL.

V and J are TRBV12-3 or TRBV12-4 and TRBJ2-7; D unresolved. This CDR3 is built from 13 residues. The V end was cut by 8 bases, the J end by 2 bases, with 13 bases between. The CDR3 is CASRPDSTYEQYF. CDR3 nucleotides: TGTGCCAGCCGGCCCGACTCAACCTACGAGCAGTACTTC.

The V and J genes are TRBV7-6 and TRBJ2-5, with 10 bases lining up with TRBD2. Germline CDR1 SGHVS, CDR2 FNYEAQ. This CDR3 comprises 17 residues. After removal of 2 bases from V and 2 bases from J, the junction contained 8 bases not matched to a gene. The CDR3 loop is CASSLRRVAGGQETQYF. CDR3 nucleotides: TGTGCCAGCAGCTTAAGGAGAGTAGCGGGAGGTCAAGAGACCCAGTACTTC.